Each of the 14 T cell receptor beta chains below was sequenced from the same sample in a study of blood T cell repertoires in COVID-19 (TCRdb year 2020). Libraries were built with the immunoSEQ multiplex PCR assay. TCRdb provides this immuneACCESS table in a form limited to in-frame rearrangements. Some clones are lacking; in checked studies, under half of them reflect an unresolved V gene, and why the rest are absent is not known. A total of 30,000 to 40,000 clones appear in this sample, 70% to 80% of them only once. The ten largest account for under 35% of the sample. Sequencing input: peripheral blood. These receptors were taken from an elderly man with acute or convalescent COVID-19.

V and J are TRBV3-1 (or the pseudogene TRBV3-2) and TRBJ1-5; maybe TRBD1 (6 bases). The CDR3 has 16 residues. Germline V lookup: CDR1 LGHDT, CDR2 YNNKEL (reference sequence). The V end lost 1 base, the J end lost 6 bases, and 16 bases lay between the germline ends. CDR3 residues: CASSQGTVSIGQPQHF. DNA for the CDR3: TGTGCCAGCAGCCAAGGGACAGTATCAATCGGTCAGCCCCAGCATTTT.

CDR3 sequence: CASSTYSGTPRPETQYF. CDR3 DNA sequence: TGTGCCAGTAGTACCTACTCCGGCACGCCCAGGCCGGAGACCCAGTACTTC. This chain connects TRBV19 to TRBJ2-5, with D unresolved. The V gene's germline CDR1 is LNHDA and CDR2 SQIVND (reference sequence). The CDR3 contains 17 residues. Between the trimmed V and J ends, which lost 4 bases and 5 bases, there was a span of 23 bases.

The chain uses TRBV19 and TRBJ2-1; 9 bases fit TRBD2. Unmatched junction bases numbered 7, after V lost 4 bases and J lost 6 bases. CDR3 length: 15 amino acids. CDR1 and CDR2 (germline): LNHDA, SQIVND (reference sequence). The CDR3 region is CASSRVAGVLNEQFF. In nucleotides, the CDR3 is TGTGCCAGTAGTAGGGTAGCGGGAGTTCTCAATGAGCAGTTCTTC.

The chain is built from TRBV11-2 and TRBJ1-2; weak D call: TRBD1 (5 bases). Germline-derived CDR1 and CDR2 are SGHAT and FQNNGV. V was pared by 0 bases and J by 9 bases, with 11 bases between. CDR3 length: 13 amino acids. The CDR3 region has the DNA TGTGCCAGCAGCTTAGAGATAGGGGAACGCTACACCTTC. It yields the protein CASSLEIGERYTF.

The CDR3 nucleotides read TGTGCCAGCAGCCTGGGGACTAGCGGCACAGATACGCAGTATTTT. This codes for CASSLGTSGTDTQYF. This sequence joins TRBV4-2 and TRBJ2-3; 10 nucleotides match TRBD2. This CDR3 has 15 residues. CDR1 and CDR2 from the germline V gene are LGHNA and YNFKEQ. V shed 4 bases, J shed 1 base, and the junction held 2 bases outside the gene matches.

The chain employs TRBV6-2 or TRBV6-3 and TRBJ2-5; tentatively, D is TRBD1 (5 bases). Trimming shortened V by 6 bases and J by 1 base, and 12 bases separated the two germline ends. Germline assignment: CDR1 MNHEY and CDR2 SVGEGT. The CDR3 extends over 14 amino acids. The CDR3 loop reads CASSTDSSQETQYF. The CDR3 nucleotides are TGTGCCAGCAGCACCGACAGTAGCCAAGAGACCCAGTACTTC.

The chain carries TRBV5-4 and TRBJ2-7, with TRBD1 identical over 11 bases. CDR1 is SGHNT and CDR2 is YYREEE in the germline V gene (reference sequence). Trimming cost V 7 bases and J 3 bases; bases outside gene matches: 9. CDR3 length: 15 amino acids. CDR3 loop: CASGTRDRGVYEQYF. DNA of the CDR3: TGTGCCAGCGGAACCCGGGACAGGGGGGTCTACGAGCAGTACTTC.

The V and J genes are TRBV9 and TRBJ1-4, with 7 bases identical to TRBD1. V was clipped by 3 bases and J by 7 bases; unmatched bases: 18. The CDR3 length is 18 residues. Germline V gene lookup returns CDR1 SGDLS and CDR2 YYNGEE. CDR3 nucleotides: TGTGCCAGCAGCGAGGGCTCCGGGACAGCCACCGTGGGTGAAAAACTGTTTTTT. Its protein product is CASSEGSGTATVGEKLFF.

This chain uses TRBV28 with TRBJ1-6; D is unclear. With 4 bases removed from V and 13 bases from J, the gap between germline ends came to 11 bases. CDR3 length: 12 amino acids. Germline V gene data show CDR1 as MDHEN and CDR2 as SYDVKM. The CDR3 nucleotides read TGTGCCAGCAGTTCGGCAGGCTTTCCCCTCCACTTT. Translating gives CASSSAGFPLHF.

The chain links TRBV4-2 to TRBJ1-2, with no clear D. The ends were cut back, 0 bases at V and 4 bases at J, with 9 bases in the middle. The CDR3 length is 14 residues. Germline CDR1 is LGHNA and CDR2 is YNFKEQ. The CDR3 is CASSQDRSSYGYTF. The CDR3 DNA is TGTGCCAGCAGCCAAGACAGGTCTTCCTATGGCTACACCTTC.

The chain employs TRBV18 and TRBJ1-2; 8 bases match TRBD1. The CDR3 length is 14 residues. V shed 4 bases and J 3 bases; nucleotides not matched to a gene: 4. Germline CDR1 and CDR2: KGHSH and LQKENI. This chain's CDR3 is CASSRAGGDYGYTF. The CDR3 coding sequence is TGTGCCAGCTCACGGGCAGGGGGCGACTATGGCTACACCTTC.

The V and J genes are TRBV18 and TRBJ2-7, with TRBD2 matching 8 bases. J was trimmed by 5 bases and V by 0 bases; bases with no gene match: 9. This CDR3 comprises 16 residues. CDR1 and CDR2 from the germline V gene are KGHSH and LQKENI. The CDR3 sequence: CASSPPVAGGYNEQYF. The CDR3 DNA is TGTGCCAGCTCACCACCGGTGGCGGGAGGTTACAACGAGCAGTACTTC.

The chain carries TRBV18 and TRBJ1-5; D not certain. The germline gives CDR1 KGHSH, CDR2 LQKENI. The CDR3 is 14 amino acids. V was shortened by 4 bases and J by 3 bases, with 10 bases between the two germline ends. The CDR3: CASSLQEFNQPQHF. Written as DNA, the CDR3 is TGTGCCAGCTCACTACAAGAATTCAATCAGCCCCAGCATTTT.

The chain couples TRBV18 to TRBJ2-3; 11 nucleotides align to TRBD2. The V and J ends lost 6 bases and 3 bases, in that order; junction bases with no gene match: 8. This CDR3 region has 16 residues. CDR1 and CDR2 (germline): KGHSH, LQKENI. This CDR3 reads CASSLTSGSRTDTQYF. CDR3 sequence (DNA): TGTGCCAGCTCCCTTACTAGCGGGAGCCGGACAGATACGCAGTATTTT.